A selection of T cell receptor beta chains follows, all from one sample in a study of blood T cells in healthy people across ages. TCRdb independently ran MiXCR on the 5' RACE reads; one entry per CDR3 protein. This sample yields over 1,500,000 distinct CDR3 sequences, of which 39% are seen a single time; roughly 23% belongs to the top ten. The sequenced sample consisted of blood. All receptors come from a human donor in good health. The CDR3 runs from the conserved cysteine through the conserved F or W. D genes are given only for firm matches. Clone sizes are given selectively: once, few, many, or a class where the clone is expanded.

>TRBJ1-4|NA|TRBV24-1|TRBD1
TGTGCCACCAGTGAAGGACAGGGGGCAGGGGGTAATGAAAAACCGTTTTTT
CATSEGQGAGGNEKPFF
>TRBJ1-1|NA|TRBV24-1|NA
TGTGCCACCAGTGGTACAGCCGGAGGGACCCTCTCTGAAGCTTTCTTT
CATSGTAGGTLSEAFF
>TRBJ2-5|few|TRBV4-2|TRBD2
TGTGCCAGCAGCCAAACTACTAGCGGGGGTTCGGAGACCCAGTACTTC
CASSQTTSGGSETQYF
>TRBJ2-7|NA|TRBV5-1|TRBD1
TGCGCCAGCAGCAGGGACAGCCTCACCTACGAGCAGTACTTC
CASSRDSLTYEQYF
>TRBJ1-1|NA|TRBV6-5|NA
TGTGCCAGCAGTTATTATGCAGGGGTGAACACTGAAGCTTTCTTT
CASSYYAGVNTEAFF
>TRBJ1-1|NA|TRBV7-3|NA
TGTGCCAGCAGCTTAACAGGGGTGAACACTGGAGCTTTCTTT
CASSLTGVNTGAFF
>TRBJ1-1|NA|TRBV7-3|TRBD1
TGTGCCAGCAGCTTCCGACAGGGGTCTGAAGCTTTCTTT
CASSFRQGSEAFF
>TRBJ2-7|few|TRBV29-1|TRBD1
TGCAGCGTCCGCCGGGACAGGGGGGGCGAGCAGTACTTC
CSVRRDRGGEQYF
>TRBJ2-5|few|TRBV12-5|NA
TGTGCTAGTGGCCTCCCGGGACCTATAGAGACCCAGTACTTC
CASGLPGPIETQYF
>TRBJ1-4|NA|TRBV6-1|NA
TGTGCCAGCAGTGAAGAACCCGGAAAACTGTTTTTT
CASSEEPGKLFF
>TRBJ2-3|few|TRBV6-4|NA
TGTGCCAGCAGACGGACACCTCCGCACACAGATACGCAGTATTTT
CASRRTPPHTDTQYF
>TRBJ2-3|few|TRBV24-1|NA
TGTGCCACCAGTGATCCCCGTAGGCCGGCGGATACGCAGTATTTT
CATSDPRRPADTQYF
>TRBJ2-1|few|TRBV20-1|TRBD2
TGCAGTGCTTGGGCCTCTGGGGGCGGGGGGCATAATGAGCAGTTCTTC
CSAWASGGGGHNEQFF
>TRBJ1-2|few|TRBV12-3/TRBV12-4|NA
TGTGCCAGCACCACCTTGCGGCGAGTTGGCTACACCTTC
CASTTLRRVGYTF
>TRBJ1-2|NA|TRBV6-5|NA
TGTGCCAGCAGTTACTCAGACGGACGGACCTTAAACTATGGCTACACCTTC
CASSYSDGRTLNYGYTF
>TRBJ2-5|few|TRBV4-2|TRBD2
TGTGCCAGCAGCGGCTGGACTAGCGGGGAAGGAGAGACCCAGTACTTC
CASSGWTSGEGETQYF
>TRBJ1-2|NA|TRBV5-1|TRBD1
TGCGCCAGCAGCCTACGACCCTCAGGGGGCGTTAACTATGGCTACACCTTC
CASSLRPSGGVNYGYTF
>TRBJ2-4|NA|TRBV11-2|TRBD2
TGTGCCAGCAGCTGGGCCGGGCGGGAGCAGTACTTC
CASSWAGREQYF
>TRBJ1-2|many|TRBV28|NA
TGTGCCAGCAGTCCCGGAGGGGCAGGGTTTAACTATGGCTACACCTTC
CASSPGGAGFNYGYTF
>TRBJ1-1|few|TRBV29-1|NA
TGCAGCGTTGAAACGGGCGCTCCAGAAGCTTTCTTT
CSVETGAPEAFF
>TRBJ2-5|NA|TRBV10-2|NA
TGCGCCAGCAGTGAAGGGGCGCGGGGACAGTACTTC
CASSEGARGQYF
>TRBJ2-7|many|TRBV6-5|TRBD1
TGTGCCAGCAGAGGGACAGGGGTGTACGAGCAGTACTTC
CASRGTGVYEQYF
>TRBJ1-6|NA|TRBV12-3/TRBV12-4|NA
TGTGCCAGCAGCTTGGGACTCGGGACCGATAACCACTTT
CASSLGLGTDNHF
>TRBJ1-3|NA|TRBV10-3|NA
TGTGCCATCAGTAAAACTCGGTTAGGGGTATCTGGAAACACCATATATTTT
CAISKTRLGVSGNTIYF
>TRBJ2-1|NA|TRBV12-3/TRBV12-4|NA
TGTGCCAGCAGGAAAATCGGGACGGATAATAATGAGCAGTTCTTC
CASRKIGTDNNEQFF
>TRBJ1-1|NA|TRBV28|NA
TGTGCCAGCAGTTTAAGCGACTATATCCCTTCGGGGACTGAAGCTTTCTTT
CASSLSDYIPSGTEAFF
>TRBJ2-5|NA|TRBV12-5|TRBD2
TGTGCTAGTGGTACCCGGACTAGCAGGGAGGCCCAGTACTTC
CASGTRTSREAQYF
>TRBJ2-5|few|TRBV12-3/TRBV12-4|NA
TGTGCCAGCAGTCCCACGGGCCTTGGGCGGGAGACCCAGTACTTC
CASSPTGLGRETQYF
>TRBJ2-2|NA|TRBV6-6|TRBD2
TGTGCCAGCAGTTCTCTAGCGGGGGGTAACGGGGAGCTGTTTTTT
CASSSLAGGNGELFF
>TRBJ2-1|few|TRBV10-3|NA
TGTGCCATCAGTGACGTAGACAATGAGCAGTTCTTC
CAISDVDNEQFF
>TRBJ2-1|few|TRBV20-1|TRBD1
TGCAGTGCTGAGGACAGGGGGTTGTGGAATGAGCAGTTCTTC
CSAEDRGLWNEQFF
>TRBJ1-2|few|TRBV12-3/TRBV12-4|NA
TGTGCCAGCAGTACTAACCAGTTAGATGGCTACACCTTC
CASSTNQLDGYTF
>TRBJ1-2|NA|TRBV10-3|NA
TGTGCCATCAGTGATCAGGACGTGGTGAATGGCTACACCTTC
CAISDQDVVNGYTF
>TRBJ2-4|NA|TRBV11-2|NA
TGTGCCAGCAGCTTAGATGGGAATCCCAAAAACATTCAGTACTTC
CASSLDGNPKNIQYF
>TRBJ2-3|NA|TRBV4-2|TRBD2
TGTGCCAGCAGCCAAGAACTAGCGCACACAGATACGCAGTATTTT
CASSQELAHTDTQYF
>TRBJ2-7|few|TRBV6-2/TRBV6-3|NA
TGTGCCAGCAGATCTCCCGGGGGGCTGTACGAGCAGTACTTC
CASRSPGGLYEQYF
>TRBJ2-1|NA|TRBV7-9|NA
TGTGCCAGCAGCCCGGGACTTCTTGAGACCCAGTTCTTC
CASSPGLLETQFF
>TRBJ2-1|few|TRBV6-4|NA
TGTGCCAGCAGTGATGAGGCCCAGGGCCCTTACAATGAGCAGTTCTTC
CASSDEAQGPYNEQFF
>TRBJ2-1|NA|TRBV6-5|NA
TGTGCCAGCAGCCGCGGAGCAATTTACAATGAGCAGTTCTTC
CASSRGAIYNEQFF
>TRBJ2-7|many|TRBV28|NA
TGTGCCAGCAGTTTCCTGCGGACACGCGAGCAGTACTTC
CASSFLRTREQYF
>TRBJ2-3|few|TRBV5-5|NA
TGTGCCAGCAGCCCGCTTGGCGACCTCACAGATACGCAGTATTTT
CASSPLGDLTDTQYF
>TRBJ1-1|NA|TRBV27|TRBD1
TGTGCCAGCAGTAAAGGGACAGTCAACACTGAGGCTTTCTTT
CASSKGTVNTEAFF
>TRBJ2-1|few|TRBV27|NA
TGTGCCAGCAGCTCTTGGGACCTCAGCCCCTACAATGAGCAGTTCTTC
CASSSWDLSPYNEQFF